This passage covers 23 T cell receptor beta chains from one sample sequenced in a study of human T cells and chemical hapten exposure. TCRdb passed the RACE reads through MiXCR, listing each CDR3 protein once. The sample holds a few hundred thousand distinct CDR3 sequences, about 6% seen once. Documented time point: patch test 2, 6 weeks after DPC sensitization. Regarding treatment: therapeutic diphenylcyclopropenone sensitization with weekly scalp DPC. Source: whole blood, taken in connection with sensitization to the hapten diphenylcyclopropenone (DPC). These receptors were obtained from a woman between 18 and 29 years old with alopecia areata. Some clones in this sample may be carry-over from other donors' samples.

CDR3 sequence (DNA): TGTGCCAGCAGCCCCCCCCCCCTTAGCGGGAGCTCCTACAATGAGCAGTTCTTC. Translation gives CASSPPPLSGSSYNEQFF. The V gene is TRBV9, the J gene TRBJ2-1; TRBD2 matches 9 bases. This CDR3 has 18 residues. The junction had 11 bases not matched to a gene; V was cut back by 4 bases and J by 0 bases. CDR1 is SGDLS, CDR2 YYNGEE, per germline.

This clonotype turned up a few times. V is TRBV3-1 and J is TRBJ1-3, with no clear D. The germline gives CDR1 LGHDT, CDR2 YNNKEL (reference sequence). The CDR3 is 12 residues long. Trimming pared 4 bases from V and 3 bases from J, leaving 4 bases between. The CDR3 protein is CASSPFGNTIYF. In DNA form, the CDR3 reads TGTGCCAGCAGCCCTTTTGGAAACACCATATATTTT.

The chain joins TRBV6-1 to TRBJ1-2; D possibly corresponds to TRBD1 (6 bases). The V end lost 8 bases, the J end lost 4 bases, and 14 bases lay between the germline ends. The CDR3 has 13 amino acids. Germline CDR1 reads MNHNS; CDR2 reads SASEGT. The CDR3 nucleotides read TGTGCCAGCGGACAGACCAGGGGCTATGGCTACACCTTC. It is translated as CASGQTRGYGYTF.

The CDR3 spells CASKISSIPIYGYTF. In DNA form, the CDR3 reads TGTGCCAGTAAGATATCATCAATCCCCATCTATGGCTACACCTTC. The chain joins TRBV5-4 to TRBJ1-2; D remains unclear. Germline CDR1 and CDR2: SGHNT and YYREEE (reference sequence). The CDR3 is 15 amino acids. V lost 8 bases and J lost 4, with 21 bases in between.

This clonotype was seen repeatedly, ten times or more. This chain joins TRBV6-6 and TRBJ1-1; 7 nucleotides agree with TRBD1. The CDR3 spans 14 residues. CDR1 and CDR2 (germline): MNHNY, SVGAGI (reference sequence). The V gene end was trimmed by 5 bases and the J gene end by 4 bases; junction bases not matched to a gene: 7. Here the CDR3 reads CASSPEAGGTEAFF. The DNA of the CDR3 is TGTGCCAGCAGTCCAGAGGCAGGGGGCACTGAAGCTTTCTTT.

This sequence joins TRBV6-2 or TRBV6-3 and TRBJ2-2; D gene ambiguous. The CDR3 is 15 amino acids. V was pared by 7 bases and J by 3 bases, with 15 bases between. Germline CDR1 MNHEY, CDR2 SVGEGT. The CDR3 bases are TGTGCCAGCAATACACAGTCGGGTTACACCGGGGAGCTGTTTTTT. This codes for CASNTQSGYTGELFF.

This clonotype was found many times. The chain uses TRBV28 and TRBJ1-1; D might be TRBD1 (5 bases). Germline assignment: CDR1 MDHEN and CDR2 SYDVKM. The CDR3 covers 12 residues. The V gene lost 3 bases and the J gene lost 5 bases, with 7 bases spanning the gap. This CDR3 is CASSFEGTEAFF. The CDR3 nucleotides read TGTGCCAGCAGTTTCGAGGGGACTGAAGCTTTCTTT.

The CDR3 coding sequence is TGTGCCAGCAGTTTGTTCGACTATCAAGAGACCCAGTACTTC. Its protein is CASSLFDYQETQYF. The rearrangement joins TRBV12-3 or TRBV12-4 to TRBJ2-5; possibly TRBD2 for D (5 bases). Trimming took off 3 bases at V and 2 bases at J, with 10 bases between the two ends. The CDR3 spans 14 residues.

Ten or more counts support this clonotype. V and J are TRBV5-1 and TRBJ1-4; the D gene is possibly TRBD1 (6 bases). Germline V gene data show CDR1 as SGHRS and CDR2 as YFSETQ. This CDR3 contains 15 residues. The V end was cut by 0 bases, the J end by 7 bases, with 13 bases between. CDR3 sequence (DNA): TGCGCCAGCAGCTTGGAAAGGGGGGCTTCTGAAAAACTGTTTTTT. This encodes CASSLERGASEKLFF.

In its sample, this clonotype was seen a few times. J is TRBJ1-5 and V is TRBV6-2 or TRBV6-3; 7 bases agree with TRBD1. Germline assignment: CDR1 MNHEY and CDR2 SVGEGT. J gave up 0 bases and V 5 bases, and 22 bases lay outside the gene matches. CDR3 size: 21 residues. Written as DNA, the CDR3 is TGTGCCAGCAGTAATAAACATTCGACAGGGATACGGAGGTATAGCAATCAGCCCCAGCATTTT. This gives the protein CASSNKHSTGIRRYSNQPQHF.

In this sample, this clonotype turned up many times. The CDR3 DNA follows: TGTGCCAGCAGCCGGACAGGGACCGGCTATGGCTACACCTTC. Protein: CASSRTGTGYGYTF. The rearrangement links TRBV7-2 to TRBJ1-2, with 8 positions matching TRBD1. Per germline, CDR1 SGHTA and CDR2 FQGNSA. V shed 5 bases and J 4 bases; nucleotides not matched to a gene: 6. This CDR3 is built from 14 residues. Supplemented by reference TRBV7-2 and TRBJ1-2, the full variable domain reads GAGVSQSPSNKVTEKGKDVELRCDPISGHTALYWYRQSLGQGLEFLIYFQGNSAPDKSGLPSDRFSAERTGGSVSTLTIQRTQQEDSAVYLCASSRTGTGYGYTFGSGTRLTVV.

This clonotype was found many times. The chain combines TRBV28 with TRBJ1-2; a weak D match, TRBD1 (6 bases). The CDR3 contains 17 residues. CDR1 MDHEN and CDR2 SYDVKM come from the germline V gene. V dropped 5 bases and J dropped 8 bases, with 27 bases sitting between them. The CDR3 reads CASSPLYPAGAFWGYTF. In DNA, the CDR3 is TGTGCCAGCAGTCCCCTGTACCCAGCAGGGGCATTTTGGGGCTACACCTTC.

The chain combines TRBV5-1 with TRBJ1-2, with 8 nucleotides matching TRBD1. V was clipped by 7 bases and J by 0 bases; unmatched bases: 8. Germline CDR1 SGHRS, CDR2 YFSETQ. This CDR3 has 15 residues. This CDR3 is CASGQDRDPNYGYTF. The DNA of the CDR3 is TGCGCCAGCGGCCAGGACAGGGACCCTAACTATGGCTACACCTTC.

Only a few counts were recorded for this clonotype. V and J are TRBV5-4 and TRBJ2-7; 10 bases are a match to TRBD1. Trimming removed 5 bases from V and 4 bases from J; junction bases left unmatched: 9. The CDR3 runs to 15 residues. Germline V gene sequence: CDR1 SGHNT, CDR2 YYREEE (reference sequence). The CDR3 protein is CASSRPGQGQYEQYF. CDR3 in DNA: TGTGCCAGCAGTCGACCGGGACAGGGGCAGTACGAGCAGTACTTC.

This clonotype was seen many times. V and J are TRBV6-1 and TRBJ2-7; D gene uncertain. CDR1 and CDR2 (germline): MNHNS, SASEGT. CDR3 length equals 11 residues. V gave up 3 bases and J gave up 4 bases, with 4 bases separating them. CDR3 bases: TGTGCCAGCAGTGAGGGGTACGAGCAGTACTTC. It yields the protein CASSEGYEQYF.

This clonotype has ten or more counts. The rearrangement uses TRBV28 and TRBJ2-3, with no clear D. The CDR3 totals 13 residues. Germline CDR1 is MDHEN and CDR2 is SYDVKM. The germline V and J ends were trimmed by 5 bases and 2 bases, with 8 bases remaining between them. The CDR3 reads CASSTTNTDTQYF. Here the CDR3 DNA reads TGTGCCAGCAGTACAACGAACACAGATACGCAGTATTTT.

The gene calls are TRBV7-9 and TRBJ1-1; no clear D gene. The CDR3 extends over 12 amino acids. The V gene lost 3 bases and the J gene lost 4 bases, with 6 bases spanning the gap. Germline assignment: CDR1 SEHNR and CDR2 FQNEAQ (reference sequence). CDR3 sequence: CASSFSSTEAFF. The CDR3 nucleotides read TGTGCCAGCAGCTTTTCGAGCACTGAAGCTTTCTTT.

This clonotype was seen at least ten times. V is TRBV10-3 and J is TRBJ1-4; D not resolved. The CDR3 sequence is 14 residues long. Trimming left V 0 bases short and J 7 bases short, with 9 bases between. Germline assignment: CDR1 ENHRY and CDR2 SYGVKD. The CDR3 here is CAISESGVGEKLFF. CDR3 in DNA: TGTGCCATCAGTGAGTCAGGCGTCGGTGAAAAACTGTTTTTT.

This clonotype has only a few counts. The chain links TRBV18 to TRBJ2-3; no clear D gene. This CDR3 region has 14 residues. V was shortened by 1 base and J by 3 bases, with 8 bases between the two germline ends. CDR1 and CDR2 from the germline V gene are KGHSH and LQKENI. Here the CDR3 DNA reads TGTGCCAGCTCACCACGGGTAGAAACAGATACGCAGTATTTT. Protein: CASSPRVETDTQYF. Supplemented by reference TRBV18 and TRBJ2-3, the full variable domain reads NAGVMQNPRHLVRRRGQEARLRCSPMKGHSHVYWYRQLPEEGLKFMVYLQKENIIDESGMPKERFSAEFPKEGPSILRIQQVVRGDSAAYFCASSPRVETDTQYFGPGTRLTVL.

This clonotype was seen ten or more times. The genes are TRBV7-2 and TRBJ1-3, with a possible D match to TRBD1 (5 bases). V was cut by 2 bases and J by 12 bases, with 11 bases left in between. The CDR3 is made up of 12 amino acids. Germline assignment: CDR1 SGHTA and CDR2 FQGNSA. CDR3 DNA: TGTGCCAGCAGCTTAAATCAGGGAGGCATATATTTT. This translates into CASSLNQGGIYF.

This clonotype occurred a few times. The CDR3 sequence is CASSVKRGLRFSPLHF. In DNA, the CDR3 is TGTGCCAGCAGCGTGAAAAGAGGGCTGAGATTTTCACCCCTCCACTTT. The chain is built from TRBV9 and TRBJ1-6, with no clear D. The germline V and J ends were trimmed by 2 bases and 9 bases, with 18 bases remaining between them. Germline V gene sequence: CDR1 SGDLS, CDR2 YYNGEE. The CDR3 is 16 amino acids.

This clonotype was seen at least ten times. V is TRBV29-1 and J is TRBJ2-1, with 7 positions matching TRBD1. Germline V lookup: CDR1 SQVTM, CDR2 ANQGSEA. V was pared by 3 bases and J by 3 bases, with 5 bases of the junction left unmatched. CDR3 length: 14 residues. The CDR3 DNA follows: TGCAGCGTTGATCGGCAGGGGGTCTACAATGAGCAGTTCTTC. Translating gives CSVDRQGVYNEQFF.

This clonotype appeared many times. V and J are TRBV24-1 and TRBJ2-3, with D maybe TRBD2 (5 bases). V lost 5 bases to trimming and J lost 4 bases, with 15 bases between them. The CDR3 spans 15 residues. Germline V gene lookup returns CDR1 KGHDR and CDR2 SFDVKD. The CDR3 bases are TGTGCCACCAGTGGAGGGATCTCCGGGGCAGATACGCAGTATTTT. Its translation is CATSGGISGADTQYF.